This passage covers 22 T cell receptor beta chains from one sample sequenced in a study of somatic mutations in cytotoxic T cells in rheumatoid arthritis. Data came from immunoSEQ multiplex PCR; TCRdb stores just in-frame clones and leaves some out. This table holds 3,500 to 5,000 clones, under 95% found once. Sequences were obtained from CD8+ T cells sorted from blood. The receptors shown here come from a woman in her sixties or seventies with rheumatoid arthritis.

The CDR3 coding sequence is TGTGCCAGCAGCTCTTATCGGGAGGAAGAGACCCAGTACTTC. The encoded protein is CASSSYREEETQYF. The chain carries TRBV11-3 and TRBJ2-5, with TRBD2 matching 7 bases. V gave up 4 bases and J gave up 3 bases; unmatched junction bases: 5. The CDR3 is 14 residues long. Per the germline V gene, CDR1 is SGHNT and CDR2 is YENEEA.

The chain carries TRBV4-2 and TRBJ2-5; 7 bases fit TRBD2. With 4 bases clipped from V and 1 base from J, the junction kept 9 bases outside the gene matches. Per germline, CDR1 LGHNA and CDR2 YNFKEQ. The CDR3 consists of 16 residues. The DNA of the CDR3 is TGTGCCAGCAGCCGTTTGGTGGCTAGCGGCCAAGAGACCCAGTACTTC. Its protein product is CASSRLVASGQETQYF.

The chain combines TRBV7-7 with TRBJ2-3, with 9 positions matching TRBD2. This CDR3 has 16 residues. Germline CDR1 and CDR2: SSHAT and FNYEAQ (reference sequence). The V and J ends lost 0 bases and 5 bases, in that order; junction bases with no gene match: 6. The chain's CDR3 is CASSLAGLAGKDTQYF. CDR3 nucleotide sequence: TGTGCCAGCAGCTTAGCGGGGCTAGCGGGGAAAGATACGCAGTATTTT.

This chain uses TRBV13 with TRBJ2-5, with 14 bases lining up with TRBD2. In germline, CDR1 is PRHDT, CDR2 FYEKMQ (reference sequence). The ends lost 7 bases at V and 4 bases at J; junction bases unmatched: 8. CDR3 size: 16 residues. The CDR3 DNA reads TGTGCCAGCACAACCGCCGGGACTAGCGGGGGAGAGACCCAGTACTTC. Its translation: CASTTAGTSGGETQYF.

The chain has TRBV2 and TRBJ1-1; tentatively, D is TRBD1 (6 bases). Germline CDR1 SNHLY, CDR2 FYNNEI. The CDR3 is 14 amino acids. Trimming stripped 9 bases from V and 5 bases from J, with 19 bases between. The CDR3 bases are TGTGCCAGTAGGGGGGCGGGAGGAGAAACTGAAGCTTTCTTT. Protein sequence: CASRGAGGETEAFF.

The chain carries TRBV5-1 and TRBJ1-1; no definite D call. CDR1 and CDR2 (germline): SGHRS, YFSETQ. V was clipped by 0 bases and J by 1 base, with 7 bases between them. This CDR3 is built from 14 residues. The CDR3 nucleotides read TGCGCCAGCAGCTTGGTCGGGAAGAACACTGAAGCTTTCTTT. It yields the protein CASSLVGKNTEAFF.

The chain recombines TRBV7-9 with TRBJ2-2; D call uncertain. V was pared by 7 bases and J by 2 bases, with 11 bases between. From germline, CDR1 is SEHNR and CDR2 FQNEAQ (reference sequence). The CDR3 has 14 amino acids. This chain's CDR3 is CASIGHTNTGELFF. The CDR3 nucleotides are TGTGCCAGCATCGGTCATACTAACACCGGGGAGCTGTTTTTT. Looking up the rest from reference TRBV7-9 and TRBJ2-2 gives the full variable domain: DTGVSQNPRHKITKRGQNVTFRCDPISEHNRLYWYRQTLGQGPEFLTYFQNEAQLEKSRLLSDRFSAERPKGSFSTLEIQRTEQGDSAMYLCASIGHTNTGELFFGEGSRLTVL.

The count of this clone is one. The chain recombines TRBV10-3 with TRBJ1-1; D is possibly TRBD1 (5 bases). The V gene's germline CDR1 is ENHRY and CDR2 SYGVKD. CDR3 length equals 13 residues. V gave up 2 bases and J gave up 6 bases, with 10 bases separating them. CDR3: CAISETGGAEAFF. The CDR3 bases are TGTGCCATCAGTGAGACGGGGGGTGCTGAAGCTTTCTTT.

This chain joins TRBV27 and TRBJ2-6; TRBD2 might be the D (5 bases). V shed 6 bases and J shed 0 bases, with 21 bases lying between them. Per germline, CDR1 MNHEY and CDR2 SMNVEV (reference sequence). The CDR3 extends over 19 amino acids. CDR3 in DNA: TGTGCCAGCAGCCCGATTTGGGTAGCGCAAAGCTCTGGGGCCAACGTCCTGACTTTC. This translates into CASSPIWVAQSSGANVLTF.

The chain carries TRBV5-1 and TRBJ1-5; no reliable D call. This CDR3 has 16 amino acids. V gave up 1 base and J gave up 6 bases, with 17 bases separating them. In germline, CDR1 is SGHRS, CDR2 YFSETQ. The CDR3 nucleotides read TGCGCCAGCAGCTTGCCCCCACGTCCGGGTCCTCAGCCCCAGCATTTT. Translating gives CASSLPPRPGPQPQHF. Variable domain in full (rest from reference TRBV5-1 and TRBJ1-5): KAGVTQTPRYLIKTRGQQVTLSCSPISGHRSVSWYQQTPGQGLQFLFEYFSETQRNKGNFPGRFSGRQFSNSRSEMNVSTLELGDSALYLCASSLPPRPGPQPQHFGDGTRLSIL.

This chain joins TRBV2 and TRBJ1-2; the match to TRBD1 covers 8 bases. J was trimmed by 8 bases and V by 2 bases; bases with no gene match: 7. The CDR3 is made up of 14 amino acids. Germline V gives CDR1 SNHLY, CDR2 FYNNEI. The CDR3 DNA reads TGTGCCAGCAGTGAACAGGGGGCAAGGTCCGGCTACACCTTC. Translation gives CASSEQGARSGYTF.

This clone was found a few times. The rearrangement links TRBV7-9 to TRBJ2-3, with D possibly being TRBD1 (5 bases). V gave up 5 bases and J gave up 2 bases, with 11 bases separating them. Germline V gene lookup returns CDR1 SEHNR and CDR2 FQNEAQ (reference sequence). The CDR3 has 14 residues. The CDR3 nucleotides are TGTGCCAGCAGCGGCCAGGGCTTCACAGATACGCAGTATTTT. Translating it yields CASSGQGFTDTQYF. Drawing the rest from reference TRBV7-9 and TRBJ2-3, the complete variable domain is DTGVSQNPRHKITKRGQNVTFRCDPISEHNRLYWYRQTLGQGPEFLTYFQNEAQLEKSRLLSDRFSAERPKGSFSTLEIQRTEQGDSAMYLCASSGQGFTDTQYFGPGTRLTVL.

This sequence joins TRBV27 and TRBJ2-3, with 7 bases matching TRBD2. The CDR3 is made up of 16 amino acids. Per germline, CDR1 MNHEY and CDR2 SMNVEV (reference sequence). V lost 8 bases to trimming and J lost 4 bases; unmatched junction nucleotides: 15. CDR3 nucleotides: TGTGCCAGCTCCTCCTCCAAGCGGGGCTACGCAGATACGCAGTATTTT. This gives the protein CASSSSKRGYADTQYF.

This rearrangement joins TRBV5-6 to TRBJ1-6; D call uncertain. Trimming cost V 4 bases and J 10 bases, with 24 bases left between them. The CDR3 runs to 17 residues. Germline V gives CDR1 SGHDT, CDR2 YYEEEE. In nucleotides, the CDR3 is TGTGCCAGCAGCCGCCAGGCGGGGATCGGTTTTGCGTCACCCCTCCACTTT. Its protein is CASSRQAGIGFASPLHF.

V is TRBV6-6 and J is TRBJ1-1; unclear D gene. Germline V gene sequence: CDR1 MNHNY, CDR2 SVGAGI (reference sequence). The V and J ends lost 2 bases and 4 bases respectively, with 5 bases between them. The CDR3 runs to 12 residues. The CDR3 DNA sequence: TGTGCCAGCAGTTACGGAGGCACTGAAGCTTTCTTT. Its protein is CASSYGGTEAFF.

The chain links TRBV6-5 to TRBJ2-2, with D possibly being TRBD2 (7 bases). Per the germline V gene, CDR1 is MNHEY and CDR2 is SVGAGI. V was clipped by 11 bases and J by 5 bases, with 15 bases between them. CDR3 length: 13 residues. CDR3 loop: CAGGGQRTGELFF. CDR3 sequence (DNA): TGTGCCGGGGGGGGGCAGAGGACCGGGGAGCTGTTTTTT.

On this clone: Additional DNA sequences in this sample encode the identical CDR3. V is TRBV2 and J is TRBJ1-6; tentative D call: TRBD1 (6 bases). Germline assignment: CDR1 SNHLY and CDR2 FYNNEI. This CDR3 has 15 residues. This CDR3 reads CAHSEKQGLGSPLHF. The CDR3 bases are TGTGCTCACAGCGAGAAGCAGGGGTTAGGTTCACCCCTCCACTTT. Complete variable domain (other parts from reference TRBV2 and TRBJ1-6): EPEVTQTPSHQVTQMGQEVILRCVPISNHLYFYWYRQILGQKVEFLVSFYNNEISEKSEIFDDQFSVERPDGSNFTLKIRSTKLEDSAMYFCAHSEKQGLGSPLHFGNGTRLTVT.

The J gene is TRBJ2-5, the V gene TRBV10-3; D possibly corresponds to TRBD1 (5 bases). CDR1 and CDR2 from the germline V gene are ENHRY and SYGVKD. This CDR3 is built from 16 residues. The V end was cut by 3 bases, the J end by 4 bases, with 18 bases between. The CDR3 bases are TGTGCCATCAGTGATTACGACAGAAAAGGCGGAGAGACCCAGTACTTC. Translated, it gives CAISDYDRKGGETQYF.

This chain uses TRBV5-6 with TRBJ2-3, with TRBD1 matching over 7 bases. With 0 bases clipped from V and 0 bases from J, the junction kept 10 bases outside the gene matches. Germline lookup yields CDR1 SGHDT and CDR2 YYEEEE. CDR3 size: 18 residues. The CDR3 here is CASSLVTGTVPSTDTQYF. In DNA form, the CDR3 reads TGTGCCAGCAGCTTGGTGACCGGGACAGTACCGAGCACAGATACGCAGTATTTT. The full variable domain, completed using reference TRBV5-6 and TRBJ2-3, is DAGVTQSPTHLIKTRGQQVTLRCSPKSGHDTVSWYQQALGQGPQFIFQYYEEEERQRGNFPDRFSGHQFPNYSSELNVNALLLGDSALYLCASSLVTGTVPSTDTQYFGPGTRLTVL.

Here the CDR3 DNA reads TGTGCCAGCAGCCCGAGTGGCGGGAGGGATTACAATGAGCAGTTCTTC. It encodes CASSPSGGRDYNEQFF. The chain links TRBV7-8 to TRBJ2-1, with 9 positions matching TRBD2. Trimming removed 5 bases from V and 4 bases from J; junction bases left unmatched: 9. CDR3 length equals 16 residues. From germline, CDR1 is SGHVS and CDR2 FQNEAQ.

The chain uses TRBV19 and TRBJ1-5; perhaps TRBD1 as D (5 bases). Germline-derived CDR1 and CDR2 are LNHDA and SQIVND (reference sequence). Trimming cost V 3 bases and J 2 bases, with 8 bases left between them. The CDR3 loop spans 14 amino acids. The CDR3 DNA reads as TGTGCCAGTAGTATTCAGGGTCGCAATCAGCCCCAGCATTTT. Amino acid sequence: CASSIQGRNQPQHF.

With regard to this clone: Other DNA sequences in the same sample also yield this CDR3. V is TRBV6-1 and J is TRBJ1-6, with unresolved D. Trimming took off 10 bases at V and 0 bases at J, with 10 bases between the two ends. CDR1 is MNHNS and CDR2 is SASEGT in the germline V gene. The CDR3 runs 14 residues. CDR3 in DNA: TGTGCCACCGTGGGGAGCTCCTATAATTCACCCCTCCACTTT. This gives the protein CATVGSSYNSPLHF.